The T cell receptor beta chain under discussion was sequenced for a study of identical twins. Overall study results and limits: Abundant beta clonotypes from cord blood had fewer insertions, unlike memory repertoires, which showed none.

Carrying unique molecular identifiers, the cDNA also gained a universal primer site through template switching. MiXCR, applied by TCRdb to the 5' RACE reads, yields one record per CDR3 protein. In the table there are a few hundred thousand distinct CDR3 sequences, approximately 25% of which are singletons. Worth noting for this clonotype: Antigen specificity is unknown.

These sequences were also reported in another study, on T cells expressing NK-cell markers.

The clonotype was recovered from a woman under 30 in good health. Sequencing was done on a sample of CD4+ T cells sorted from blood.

In nucleotides, the CDR3 is TGTGCCAGCAGCTTGTATCAAGGGGGACACACCGGGGAGCTGTTTTTT. Its protein product is CASSLYQGGHTGELFF. The V call is TRBV5-5, the J call TRBJ2-2, with TRBD1 as a possible D gene (6 bases). The CDR3 runs to 16 residues. Germline-derived CDR1 and CDR2 are SGHKS and YYEKEE (reference sequence). Deletions cut 1 base from V and 3 bases from J, with 13 bases between.